This T cell receptor (beta chain) was recovered during a study of OX40 agonist ivuxolimab in advanced cancers. Findings and caveats of the study: Low clonal expansion, among the lowest seen, marked partial responders at 0.1-3.0 mg/kg.

The germline V gene encodes CDR1 MNHEY and CDR2 SVGAGI. The CDR3 runs 12 residues. V lost 7 bases and J lost 4, with 10 bases in between. Note on this clone: The antigen remains undetermined.

Excluded were patients having autoimmune disease history or systemic immunosuppression. The method was immunoSEQ multiplex PCR; TCRdb's version includes in-frame clones alone and lacks a portion of them. The repertoire holds tens of thousands of clones, with 75% to 90% as singletons. This specimen consisted of CD4+ or CD8+ T cells sorted from blood, obtained in a trial of the OX40 agonist ivuxolimab. The chain joins TRBV6-5 to TRBJ1-1; no clear D. The clonotype originates from an adult with an advanced solid tumor such as melanoma, head and neck, liver or kidney cancer. CDR3 sequence: CASTSLGTEAFF. In DNA, the CDR3 is TGTGCCAGCACCAGCTTGGGCACTGAAGCTTTCTTT.